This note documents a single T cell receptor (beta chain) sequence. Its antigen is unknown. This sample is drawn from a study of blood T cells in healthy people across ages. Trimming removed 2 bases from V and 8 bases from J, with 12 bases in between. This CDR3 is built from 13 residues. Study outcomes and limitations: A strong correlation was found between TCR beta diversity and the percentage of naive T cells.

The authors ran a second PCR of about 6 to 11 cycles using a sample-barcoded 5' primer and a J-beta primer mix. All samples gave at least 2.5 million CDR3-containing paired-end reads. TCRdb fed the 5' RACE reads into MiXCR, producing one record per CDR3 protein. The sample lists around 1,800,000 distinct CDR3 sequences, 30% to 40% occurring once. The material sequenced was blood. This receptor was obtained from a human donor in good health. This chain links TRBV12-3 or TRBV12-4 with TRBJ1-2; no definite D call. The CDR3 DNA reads TGTGCCAGCAGTTTATACATCATGGAGGGCTACACCTTC. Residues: CASSLYIMEGYTF.